The sequence of this T cell receptor (beta chain) was determined in a study of blood T cell repertoires in COVID-19. Method: immunoSEQ multiplex PCR; TCRdb's copy keeps in-frame clones and lacks some. This table has some 120,000 clones, around 83% appearing once. This clone turned up a few times. Germline assignment: CDR1 KGHDR and CDR2 SFDVKD. The J segment lost 1 base and the V segment lost 6 bases, leaving 8 bases of the junction unmatched. The CDR3 sequence is 17 residues long. This chain joins TRBV24-1 and TRBJ1-5; 10 nucleotides match TRBD1. The specimen was peripheral blood. This sequence was found in a man aged 60-69 years with acute or convalescent COVID-19. CDR3 in amino acids: CATSPTGGTSSNQPQHF. The DNA of the CDR3 is TGTGCCACCAGTCCGACAGGGGGCACGTCGAGCAATCAGCCCCAGCATTTT.